These 19 T cell receptor beta chains originate from one sample sequenced in a study of T-cell reconstitution after alpha-beta-depleted transplantation in children. Preparation of the TCRbeta library used unique molecular identifiers. Using its own MiXCR run on the PCR reads, TCRdb lists one record per CDR3 protein. The data hold more than 450,000 distinct CDR3 sequences, with about 16% observed a single time. Sequencing was performed on PBMCs from the stem cell graft donor, taken from the stem cell graft. These TCRs come from a human donor who donated a stem cell graft to a child with acute lymphoblastic leukemia.

This chain connects TRBV29-1 to TRBJ2-3; D gene unclear. CDR3 length: 12 amino acids. Germline CDR1 and CDR2: SQVTM and ANQGSEA. Trimming took off 3 bases at V and 0 bases at J, with 4 bases between the two ends. CDR3 protein: CSVEQSTDTQYF. CDR3 nucleotide sequence: TGCAGCGTTGAGCAGAGCACAGATACGCAGTATTTT.

This clonotype was observed many times. J is TRBJ2-7 and V is TRBV11-1; 11 nucleotides match TRBD2. CDR3 length equals 19 residues. The V gene's germline CDR1 is SGHAT and CDR2 FQDESV (reference sequence). The trim removed 5 bases at V and 1 base at J, leaving 16 bases unmatched. CDR3 sequence reads: CASSLPTSGTMTGSYEQYF. Here the CDR3 DNA reads TGTGCCAGCAGCCTCCCGACTAGCGGGACCATGACCGGTTCCTACGAGCAGTACTTC.

This clonotype has only a few counts. The V gene is TRBV3-1, the J gene TRBJ2-7; D is perhaps TRBD1 or TRBD2 (5 bases each). CDR3 length: 14 amino acids. V shed 4 bases and J shed 2 bases, with 12 bases lying between them. Germline CDR1 and CDR2: LGHDT and YNNKEL (reference sequence). The CDR3 region is CASSLRDGAYEQYF. CDR3 nucleotides: TGTGCCAGCAGCCTCCGGGACGGAGCCTACGAGCAGTACTTC.

The J gene is TRBJ2-5, the V gene TRBV6-9; the match to TRBD2 covers 8 bases. CDR3 size: 23 residues. Trimming at V came to 2 bases and at J to 0 bases, leaving 26 bases not matched to a gene. Germline CDR1 reads MNHGY; CDR2 reads SVAAGI. As DNA, the CDR3 is TGTGCCAGCAGTTATAACCAGTTAGGTTTAGCGGGGTCGAGAGCTGGATACCAAGAGACCCAGTACTTC. Its translation is CASSYNQLGLAGSRAGYQETQYF.

As DNA, the CDR3 is TGTGCCTGGACCGCACAGGGGAACAATGAGCAGTTCTTC. Protein sequence: CAWTAQGNNEQFF. This sequence joins TRBV30 and TRBJ2-1, with TRBD1 matching over 7 bases. CDR1 and CDR2 (germline): GTSNPN, SVGIG (reference sequence). CDR3 length: 13 amino acids. Trimming took 4 bases from V and 5 from J; bases not matched to a gene: 5.

V is TRBV5-1 and J is TRBJ2-1; perhaps TRBD2 as D (7 bases). The CDR3 contains 15 residues. Germline V gene lookup returns CDR1 SGHRS and CDR2 YFSETQ. Trimming removed 4 bases from V and 0 bases from J, with 11 bases in between. The DNA for the CDR3 is TGCGCCAGCAGCGGGAGGGGGGACTCCTACAATGAGCAGTTCTTC. Protein sequence: CASSGRGDSYNEQFF.

The chain uses TRBV5-1 and TRBJ2-1, with 13 bases lining up with TRBD2. In germline, CDR1 is SGHRS, CDR2 YFSETQ. The CDR3 runs to 15 residues. V dropped 5 bases and J dropped 10; count of bases not matched to a gene: 9. The CDR3 region is CASSFSGLAGEEQFF. CDR3 coding DNA: TGCGCCAGCAGTTTTTCCGGACTAGCGGGAGAAGAGCAGTTCTTC.

This clonotype was counted a few times. The chain has TRBV20-1 and TRBJ2-7; 11 bases are a match to TRBD1. The V gene end was trimmed by 3 bases and the J gene end by 2 bases; junction bases not matched to a gene: 6. The CDR3 is made up of 15 amino acids. Germline loops: CDR1 DFQATT, CDR2 SNEGSKA (reference sequence). As DNA, the CDR3 is TGCAGTGCTAGCGGACAGGGGGCGCGGGCCTACGAGCAGTACTTC. Translated: CSASGQGARAYEQYF.

This clonotype was observed a handful of times. The V call is TRBV25-1, the J call TRBJ1-1; D gene ambiguous. CDR1 is MGHDK, CDR2 SYGVNS, per germline. V lost 4 bases to trimming and J lost 0 bases, with 6 bases between them. The CDR3 totals 13 residues. CDR3 amino acids: CASSAPMNTEAFF. CDR3 in DNA: TGTGCCAGCAGTGCCCCTATGAACACTGAAGCTTTCTTT.

This clonotype was picked up a small number of times. The chain uses TRBV10-3 and TRBJ2-1; 8 bases match TRBD2. The CDR3 loop spans 18 amino acids. V gave up 2 bases and J gave up 8 bases; unmatched junction bases: 17. Germline loops: CDR1 ENHRY, CDR2 SYGVKD. This CDR3 is CAISERTPGTSYGDEQFF. Written as DNA, the CDR3 is TGTGCCATCAGTGAGAGAACTCCCGGGACTAGTTATGGCGATGAGCAGTTCTTC.

The chain is built from TRBV11-2 and TRBJ2-7, with 12 nucleotides matching TRBD1. V lost 3 bases and J lost 3; bases outside the gene matches: 18. Per germline, CDR1 SGHAT and CDR2 FQNNGV. The CDR3 consists of 20 residues. This CDR3 is CASSFLTGTGGFDLLYEQYF. Written as DNA, the CDR3 is TGTGCCAGCAGCTTCCTAACCGGGACAGGGGGCTTTGACCTCCTCTACGAGCAGTACTTC.

The chain employs TRBV29-1 and TRBJ1-1, with TRBD1 matching over 8 bases. The CDR3 runs to 12 residues. V lost 4 bases to trimming and J lost 8 bases; unmatched junction nucleotides: 6. Germline lookup yields CDR1 SQVTM and CDR2 ANQGSEA. The CDR3, as DNA: TGCAGCGTTGGGGACAGGTCGCCCGAAGCTTTCTTT. This gives the protein CSVGDRSPEAFF. The full variable domain, in which reference TRBV29-1 and TRBJ1-1 provide the parts outside the CDR3, is SAVISQKPSRDICQRGTSLTIQCQVDSQVTMMFWYRQQPGQSLTLIATANQGSEATYESGFVIDKFPISRPNLTFSTLTVSNMSPEDSSIYLCSVGDRSPEAFFGQGTRLTVV.

This clonotype showed up just a few times. The chain recombines TRBV20-1 with TRBJ1-1; D remains unclear. The V and J ends lost 0 bases and 9 bases respectively, with 5 bases between them. There are 10 residues in the CDR3. Germline V lookup: CDR1 DFQATT, CDR2 SNEGSKA (reference sequence). The chain's CDR3 is CSARDPQAFF. CDR3 coding DNA: TGCAGTGCTAGAGATCCTCAAGCTTTCTTT.

This clonotype was detected a few times. The genes are TRBV27 and TRBJ1-4; 9 nucleotides match TRBD1. The germline V gene encodes CDR1 MNHEY and CDR2 SMNVEV (reference sequence). Trimming at V came to 6 bases and at J to 6 bases, leaving 2 bases not matched to a gene. This CDR3 comprises 13 residues. The CDR3 loop reads CASRQGAYEKLFF. Here the CDR3 DNA reads TGTGCCAGCAGACAGGGGGCTTATGAAAAACTGTTTTTT.

This clonotype was detected a few times. The chain carries TRBV28 and TRBJ2-7; perhaps TRBD2 as D (6 bases). The germline CDR1 and CDR2 sequences are MDHEN and SYDVKM. The CDR3 consists of 19 residues. V was clipped by 4 bases and J by 0 bases, with 25 bases between them. In DNA form, the CDR3 reads TGTGCCAGCAGTTCCCCACTCACCCTGACTAGGCCGATCTCCTACGAGCAGTACTTC. This translates into CASSSPLTLTRPISYEQYF.

This clonotype has more than one count but fewer than ten. J is TRBJ2-7 and V is TRBV4-1; 8 bases are shared with TRBD2. From germline, CDR1 is MGHRA and CDR2 YSYEKL. This CDR3 is 16 amino acids long. Trimming at V came to 3 bases and at J to 7 bases, leaving 14 bases not matched to a gene. The CDR3 coding sequence is TGCGCCAGCAGCCAGAGGGGGACTAGAAGACGGGAAGAGCAGTACTTC. As protein: CASSQRGTRRREEQYF.

The chain carries TRBV6-5 and TRBJ1-4; D is uncertain. V dropped 4 bases and J dropped 0 bases, with 9 bases sitting between them. Germline CDR1 MNHEY, CDR2 SVGAGI. This CDR3 region has 15 residues. The CDR3 loop is CASSSPRTTNEKLFF. The CDR3 coding sequence is TGTGCCAGCAGTTCCCCGAGAACAACTAATGAAAAACTGTTTTTT.

This clonotype was seen more than once but under ten times. The genes are TRBV4-2 and TRBJ1-1; no clear D. This CDR3 has 13 amino acids. Between the trimmed V and J ends, which lost 0 bases and 10 bases, there was a span of 12 bases. Looked up from germline, CDR1 is LGHNA and CDR2 is YNFKEQ. This CDR3 reads CASSQDRPEGAFF. The CDR3 bases are TGTGCCAGCAGCCAAGACAGGCCGGAGGGAGCTTTCTTT.

There are many counts of this clonotype. This chain uses TRBV12-3 or TRBV12-4 with TRBJ1-5; the D gene is possibly TRBD1 (5 bases). Trimming took 4 bases from V and 3 from J, leaving 10 bases between them. This CDR3 is built from 14 residues. The CDR3 region is CASSSGDSNQPQHF. In DNA form, the CDR3 reads TGTGCCAGCAGTTCGGGGGATTCCAATCAGCCCCAGCATTTT.